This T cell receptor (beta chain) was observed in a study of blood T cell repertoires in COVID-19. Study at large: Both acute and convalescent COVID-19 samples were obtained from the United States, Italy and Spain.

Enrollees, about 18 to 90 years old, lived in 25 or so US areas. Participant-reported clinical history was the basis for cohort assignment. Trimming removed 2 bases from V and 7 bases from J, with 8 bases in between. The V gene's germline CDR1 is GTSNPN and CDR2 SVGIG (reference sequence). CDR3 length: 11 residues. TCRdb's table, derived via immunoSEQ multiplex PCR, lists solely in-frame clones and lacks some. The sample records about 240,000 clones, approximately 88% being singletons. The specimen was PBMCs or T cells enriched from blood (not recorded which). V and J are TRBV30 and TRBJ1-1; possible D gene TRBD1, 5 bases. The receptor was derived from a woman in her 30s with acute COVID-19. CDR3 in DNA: TGTGCCTGGAGTTTGGGACTTGAAGCTTTCTTT. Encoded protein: CAWSLGLEAFF.